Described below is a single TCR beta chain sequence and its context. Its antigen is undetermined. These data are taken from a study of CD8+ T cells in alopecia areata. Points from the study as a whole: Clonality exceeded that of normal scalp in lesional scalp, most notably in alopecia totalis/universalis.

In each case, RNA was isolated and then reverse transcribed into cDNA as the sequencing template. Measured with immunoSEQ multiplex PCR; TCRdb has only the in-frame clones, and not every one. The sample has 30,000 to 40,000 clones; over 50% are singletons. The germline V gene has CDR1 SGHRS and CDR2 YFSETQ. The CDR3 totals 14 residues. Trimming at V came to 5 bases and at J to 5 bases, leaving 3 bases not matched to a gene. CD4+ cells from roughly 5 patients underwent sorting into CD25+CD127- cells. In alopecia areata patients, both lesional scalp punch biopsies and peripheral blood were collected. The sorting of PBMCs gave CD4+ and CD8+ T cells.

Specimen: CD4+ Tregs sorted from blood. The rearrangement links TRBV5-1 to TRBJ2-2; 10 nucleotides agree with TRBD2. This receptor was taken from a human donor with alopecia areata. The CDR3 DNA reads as TGCGCCAGCAGTCTAGCGGGGGCGACCGGGGAGCTGTTTTTT. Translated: CASSLAGATGELFF.